One and the same sample provided the 13 T cell receptor beta chains below, sequenced in a study of shared T cell receptors in the human thymus. The data were produced by immunoSEQ multiplex PCR, yet TCRdb's version contains in-frame clones alone and is incomplete. In the table there are over 650,000 clones, approximately 89% of which are singletons. Another study also made use of these data, one on human thymus T cells.

The sample was thymocytes. The receptors were gathered from a boy in the first two years of life with a congenital heart defect.

This clone was seen a single time. The rearrangement joins TRBV27 to TRBJ1-2; D gene ambiguous. Germline V gives CDR1 MNHEY, CDR2 SMNVEV (reference sequence). This CDR3 spans 13 amino acids. The V end lost 4 bases, the J end lost 1 base, and 7 bases lay between the germline ends. The CDR3 bases are TGTGCCAGCAGTTCGGGGTATAACTATGGCTACACCTTC. It codes for CASSSGYNYGYTF.

J is TRBJ2-7 and V is TRBV28, with TRBD1 identical over 9 bases. Looked up from germline, CDR1 is MDHEN and CDR2 is SYDVKM. This CDR3 is 18 amino acids long. After removal of 0 bases from V and 0 bases from J, the junction contained 9 bases not matched to a gene. CDR3: CASSLWSSEQGASYEQYF. DNA for the CDR3: TGTGCCAGCAGTTTATGGTCGTCAGAACAGGGGGCCTCCTACGAGCAGTACTTC.

J is TRBJ2-1 and V is TRBV25-1, with 7 bases fitting TRBD2. The trim removed 0 bases at V and 5 bases at J, leaving 7 bases unmatched. Germline CDR1 MGHDK, CDR2 SYGVNS. The CDR3 consists of 16 residues. This CDR3 reads CASSEYSGRPNNEQFF. CDR3 sequence (DNA): TGTGCCAGCAGTGAATATTCCGGGAGGCCTAACAATGAGCAGTTCTTC.

Only one count was recorded for this clone. This chain joins TRBV5-1 and TRBJ1-4, with TRBD1 matching 8 bases. Germline lookup yields CDR1 SGHRS and CDR2 YFSETQ. The CDR3 is made up of 14 amino acids. V gave up 1 base and J gave up 8 bases; unmatched junction bases: 4. DNA for the CDR3: TGCGCCAGCAGCTTGCGGACAGGGTACGAAAAACTGTTTTTT. This translates into CASSLRTGYEKLFF. The full variable domain, completed using reference TRBV5-1 and TRBJ1-4, is KAGVTQTPRYLIKTRGQQVTLSCSPISGHRSVSWYQQTPGQGLQFLFEYFSETQRNKGNFPGRFSGRQFSNSRSEMNVSTLELGDSALYLCASSLRTGYEKLFFGSGTQLSVL.

V and J are TRBV30 and TRBJ2-1; no definite D call. This CDR3 is 13 amino acids long. Trimming stripped 0 bases from V and 7 bases from J, with 10 bases between. Per germline, CDR1 GTSNPN and CDR2 SVGIG (reference sequence). The CDR3 coding sequence is TGTGCCTGGAGTGTACGGTCGCGTAATGAGCAGTTCTTC. Its translation: CAWSVRSRNEQFF. Together with reference TRBV30 and TRBJ2-1, the CDR3 gives the full variable domain: SQTIHQWPATLVQPVGSPLSLECTVEGTSNPNLYWYRQAAGRGLQLLFYSVGIGQISSEVPQNLSASRPQDRQFILSSKKLLLSDSGFYLCAWSVRSRNEQFFGPGTRLTVL.

The chain couples TRBV6-5 to TRBJ1-2; TRBD1 aligns across 7 bases. Germline trimming cut 0 bases from V and 1 base from J; bases unmatched to any gene: 5. The CDR3 runs 16 residues. Germline V gene sequence: CDR1 MNHEY, CDR2 SVGAGI. The CDR3, as DNA: TGTGCCAGCAGTTACTCACGGCAGGGGGTTAACTATGGCTACACCTTC. It translates to CASSYSRQGVNYGYTF.

The genes are TRBV25-1 and TRBJ2-1; 7 bases fit TRBD1. CDR3 length: 16 residues. After removal of 4 bases from V and 6 bases from J, the junction contained 12 bases not matched to a gene. Per germline, CDR1 MGHDK and CDR2 SYGVNS. The CDR3 DNA reads TGTGCCAGCAGTGCCAGCCACTTGGGACAGCCCAATGAGCAGTTCTTC. Residues: CASSASHLGQPNEQFF.

The count of this clone is one. The J gene is TRBJ1-2, the V gene TRBV28; 7 bases match TRBD1. The CDR3 is made up of 13 amino acids. Germline lookup yields CDR1 MDHEN and CDR2 SYDVKM. The V gene end was trimmed by 8 bases and the J gene end by 4 bases; junction bases not matched to a gene: 7. The CDR3 DNA reads as TGTGCCAGCCTAGGGGACAGCCGCTATGGCTACACCTTC. Its translation: CASLGDSRYGYTF.

The rearrangement joins TRBV5-1 to TRBJ2-1, with 7 bases matching TRBD2. Trimming at V came to 0 bases and at J to 10 bases, leaving 4 bases not matched to a gene. CDR1 is SGHRS and CDR2 is YFSETQ in the germline V gene. This CDR3 region has 13 residues. The CDR3 region has the DNA TGCGCCAGCAGCTTGGGGACTAGACGAGAGCAGTTCTTC. Protein product: CASSLGTRREQFF.

This chain uses TRBV6-6 with TRBJ2-7; TRBD1 agrees at 7 bases. Per the germline V gene, CDR1 is MNHNY and CDR2 is SVGAGI (reference sequence). The CDR3 runs 15 residues. J gave up 5 bases and V 2 bases, and 9 bases lay outside the gene matches. CDR3 in DNA: TGTGCCAGCAGTTACCAGAGACAGGGTTACCACGAGCAGTACTTC. Its translation is CASSYQRQGYHEQYF.

This rearrangement joins TRBV4-3 to TRBJ1-4; no definite D call. The germline V gene has CDR1 LGHNA and CDR2 YSLEER. This CDR3 comprises 16 residues. V was cut by 2 bases and J by 8 bases, with 18 bases left in between. This CDR3 is CASSQPPPLGGEKLFF. CDR3 DNA sequence: TGCGCCAGCAGCCAACCCCCCCCTCTGGGAGGGGAAAAACTGTTTTTT.

The CDR3 bases are TGTGCCATCAGGACTACAGGGGCCAATAATTCACCCCTCCACTTT. As protein: CAIRTTGANNSPLHF. The chain employs TRBV10-3 and TRBJ1-6; 7 nucleotides match TRBD1. Germline CDR1 and CDR2: ENHRY and SYGVKD. J was trimmed by 5 bases and V by 6 bases; bases with no gene match: 7. This CDR3 contains 15 residues.

This rearrangement joins TRBV5-1 to TRBJ2-5; 9 nucleotides line up with TRBD1. The CDR3 covers 14 residues. V lost 3 bases and J lost 3; bases outside the gene matches: 3. Germline V gene sequence: CDR1 SGHRS, CDR2 YFSETQ. CDR3 DNA sequence: TGCGCCAGCAGCTGGACAGGGGAGAAAGAGACCCAGTACTTC. Encoded protein: CASSWTGEKETQYF. The variable domain in full, with the rest retrieved from reference TRBV5-1 and TRBJ2-5, is KAGVTQTPRYLIKTRGQQVTLSCSPISGHRSVSWYQQTPGQGLQFLFEYFSETQRNKGNFPGRFSGRQFSNSRSEMNVSTLELGDSALYLCASSWTGEKETQYFGPGTRLLVL.